A selection of T cell receptor beta chains follows, all from one sample in a study of cytomegalovirus exposure and HLA in healthy donors. Method: immunoSEQ multiplex PCR; TCRdb's copy keeps in-frame clones and lacks some. Of over 150,000 clones listed, 70% to 90% are singletons. Sequences were obtained from PBMCs. The receptors derive from a man aged 18 to 30 in good health and CMV-seropositive. Each CDR3 is given with its conserved first and last residue. The D gene is left open where the match is weak. Size is stated for part of the rows, as once, few or many counts, or as a class when the clone is expanded.

TRBJ2-7 | . | . | TRBV19 | CASSIRSGPPYEQYF | TGTGCCAGTAGTATTAGGTCAGGCCCACCCTACGAGCAGTACTTC
TRBJ2-3 | once | . | TRBV21-1 | CASSKGWDRKITDTQYF | TGTGCCAGCAGCAAGGGTTGGGACAGGAAGATCACAGATACGCAGTATTTT
TRBJ1-6 | . | . | TRBV5-1 | CASSLDQRVNSPLHF | TGCGCCAGCAGCTTGGACCAGCGGGTCAATTCACCCCTCCACTTT
TRBJ1-4 | . | TRBD1 | TRBV13 | CASSRSGTGVEKLFF | TGTGCCAGCAGCAGATCCGGGACAGGGGTTGAAAAACTGTTTTTT
TRBJ2-7 | . | TRBD1 | TRBV14 | CASSHSRDRDSYEQYF | TGTGCCAGCAGCCACTCCCGGGACAGGGACTCCTACGAGCAGTACTTC
TRBJ2-6 | . | . | TRBV5-1 | CASSFGSTAVSGANVLTF | TGCGCCAGCAGCTTCGGTTCAACAGCTGTCTCTGGGGCCAACGTCCTGACTTTC
TRBJ2-7 | once | . | TRBV2 | CASSRGFDEQYF | TGTGCCAGCAGCAGGGGTTTTGACGAGCAGTACTTC
TRBJ2-2 | . | TRBD1 | TRBV7-2 | CASSLATDRVGTGELFF | TGTGCCAGCAGCTTAGCAACCGACAGGGTTGGGACCGGGGAGCTGTTTTTT
TRBJ2-2 | once | TRBD1 | TRBV11-3 | CASSRDRAGELFF | TGTGCCAGCAGCAGGGACAGGGCCGGGGAGCTGTTTTTT
TRBJ2-3 | . | TRBD2 | TRBV6-1 | CASSASGYTDTQYF | TGTGCCAGCAGTGCTAGCGGTTACACAGATACGCAGTATTTT
TRBJ1-4 | . | TRBD1 | TRBV27 | CASNYRGPDEKLFF | TGTGCCAGCAACTACAGGGGGCCGGATGAAAAACTGTTTTTT
TRBJ1-5 | . | . | TRBV9 | CASSPWADPNQPQHF | TGTGCCAGCAGCCCATGGGCAGACCCGAATCAGCCCCAGCATTTT
TRBJ2-7 | . | TRBD2 | TRBV7-2 | CASSYFGGRDSYEQYF | TGTGCCAGCAGTTACTTCGGCGGGAGGGACTCCTACGAGCAGTACTTC
TRBJ2-7 | . | . | TRBV15 | CATSILQGNEQYF | TGTGCCACCAGCATCTTACAGGGCAACGAGCAGTACTTC
TRBJ1-2 | . | TRBD1 | TRBV5-6 | CASTLIWDSPNYGYTF | TGTGCCAGCACCTTGATATGGGACAGCCCTAACTATGGCTACACCTTC
TRBJ2-5 | . | TRBD1 | TRBV29-1 | CSVVRSGGRETQYF | TGCAGCGTTGTACGGTCAGGGGGCAGGGAGACCCAGTACTTC
TRBJ2-7 | . | TRBD2 | TRBV6-5 | CASRTSGSGYEQYF | TGTGCCAGCAGAACTAGCGGGAGCGGTTACGAGCAGTACTTC
TRBJ2-3 | . | TRBD2 | TRBV9 | CASSVAGLTNTDTQYF | TGTGCCAGCAGCGTAGCGGGACTAACAAATACAGATACGCAGTATTTT